This T cell receptor (beta chain) was recovered during a study of identifying expanded T cells in peripheral blood. On this clone: Its specificity is not known.

Collection occurred without any documented infections or immune events in donors. Method: immunoSEQ multiplex PCR; TCRdb's copy keeps in-frame clones and lacks some. The data contain 90,000 to 100,000 clones, almost 90% of them seen just once; the ten biggest clones take up 3% to 5%. Study-wide findings and caveats: Around 1.2 clones differed between technical replicates, versus around 15 and 18 over time. Roughly 2-week clone count variance significantly increased as total template count grew.

Germline CDR1 reads SGHVS; CDR2 reads FQNEAQ. V lost 5 bases, J lost 2 bases, and 10 bases lay in between. This CDR3 has 14 residues. Sequencing input: blood. V is TRBV7-8 and J is TRBJ1-3, with a weak D call TRBD1 (5 bases). This sequence was found in a person aged 18 to 70 in good health. In DNA form, the CDR3 reads TGTGCCAGCAGCGGGGGGGTGACTGGAAACACCATATATTTT. The encoded protein is CASSGGVTGNTIYF.